This TCR beta chain was identified during a study of CD4+ T cells in melanoma. Findings of the study overall: Diverse differentiation states were reported for melanoma neoantigen-specific CD4+ T cells. CD8+ T cell, macrophage and B cell function reportedly correlated with neoantigen-specific CD4+ T cells.

Notes on this clone: Its specificity is unknown.

Assay: immunoSEQ multiplex PCR; the TCRdb copy retains only in-frame clones and omits some. Of roughly 9,200 clones listed, 60% to 75% are singletons. The CDR3 totals 11 residues. V dropped 0 bases and J dropped 11 bases, with 8 bases sitting between them. Germline V gives CDR1 SGHDT, CDR2 YYEEEE. Sample: cells from a culture (not recorded whether cultured in vitro). The chain combines TRBV5-6 with TRBJ1-1, with D perhaps matching TRBD1 (6 bases). The source of this sequence is a human donor with melanoma. CDR3 sequence: CASSLEGVAFF. In DNA form, the CDR3 reads TGTGCCAGCAGCTTGGAGGGGGTGGCTTTCTTT. Full variable domain (missing parts from reference TRBV5-6 and TRBJ1-1): DAGVTQSPTHLIKTRGQQVTLRCSPKSGHDTVSWYQQALGQGPQFIFQYYEEEERQRGNFPDRFSGHQFPNYSSELNVNALLLGDSALYLCASSLEGVAFFGQGTRLTVV.